The entry below gives a single T cell receptor (beta chain) sequence along with its context. The antigen remains unidentified. Barcoded TCR alpha and TCR beta cDNA libraries with UMIs came from 5'RACE using constant-segment primers. One entry per CDR3 protein results from TCRdb running MiXCR on the 5' RACE reads. The sample holds approximately 290,000 distinct CDR3 sequences, roughly a fifth seen once. Trimming pared 4 bases from V and 7 bases from J, leaving 21 bases between. The CDR3 totals 16 residues. The germline V gene encodes CDR1 SGDLS and CDR2 YYNGEE. The data were obtained in a study of T-cell memory formation after mild COVID-19. Findings and limits, study-wide: The study detected some responding clones in pre-infection memory, suggesting cross-reactive memory joined. Contracting clones from day 15 to 85 showed balanced CD4/CD8; later expanders favored CD4+.

Sequenced material: PBMCs or a T cell subset sorted from them (not recorded which). This TCR came from a man aged 18 to 29 who had mild COVID-19 (a few samples of this study predate the infection). Cell type and time point are not known. This chain uses TRBV9 with TRBJ1-5; a weak D match, TRBD1 (5 bases). The DNA for the CDR3 is TGTGCCAGCAGCCCCCGGGACCCTGGCGGAGGCCAGCCCCAGCATTTT. Translation gives CASSPRDPGGGQPQHF. Full variable domain (missing parts from reference TRBV9 and TRBJ1-5): DSGVTQTPKHLITATGQRVTLRCSPRSGDLSVYWYQQSLDQGLQFLIQYYNGEERAKGNILERFSAQQFPDLHSELNLSSLELGDSALYFCASSPRDPGGGQPQHFGDGTRLSIL.